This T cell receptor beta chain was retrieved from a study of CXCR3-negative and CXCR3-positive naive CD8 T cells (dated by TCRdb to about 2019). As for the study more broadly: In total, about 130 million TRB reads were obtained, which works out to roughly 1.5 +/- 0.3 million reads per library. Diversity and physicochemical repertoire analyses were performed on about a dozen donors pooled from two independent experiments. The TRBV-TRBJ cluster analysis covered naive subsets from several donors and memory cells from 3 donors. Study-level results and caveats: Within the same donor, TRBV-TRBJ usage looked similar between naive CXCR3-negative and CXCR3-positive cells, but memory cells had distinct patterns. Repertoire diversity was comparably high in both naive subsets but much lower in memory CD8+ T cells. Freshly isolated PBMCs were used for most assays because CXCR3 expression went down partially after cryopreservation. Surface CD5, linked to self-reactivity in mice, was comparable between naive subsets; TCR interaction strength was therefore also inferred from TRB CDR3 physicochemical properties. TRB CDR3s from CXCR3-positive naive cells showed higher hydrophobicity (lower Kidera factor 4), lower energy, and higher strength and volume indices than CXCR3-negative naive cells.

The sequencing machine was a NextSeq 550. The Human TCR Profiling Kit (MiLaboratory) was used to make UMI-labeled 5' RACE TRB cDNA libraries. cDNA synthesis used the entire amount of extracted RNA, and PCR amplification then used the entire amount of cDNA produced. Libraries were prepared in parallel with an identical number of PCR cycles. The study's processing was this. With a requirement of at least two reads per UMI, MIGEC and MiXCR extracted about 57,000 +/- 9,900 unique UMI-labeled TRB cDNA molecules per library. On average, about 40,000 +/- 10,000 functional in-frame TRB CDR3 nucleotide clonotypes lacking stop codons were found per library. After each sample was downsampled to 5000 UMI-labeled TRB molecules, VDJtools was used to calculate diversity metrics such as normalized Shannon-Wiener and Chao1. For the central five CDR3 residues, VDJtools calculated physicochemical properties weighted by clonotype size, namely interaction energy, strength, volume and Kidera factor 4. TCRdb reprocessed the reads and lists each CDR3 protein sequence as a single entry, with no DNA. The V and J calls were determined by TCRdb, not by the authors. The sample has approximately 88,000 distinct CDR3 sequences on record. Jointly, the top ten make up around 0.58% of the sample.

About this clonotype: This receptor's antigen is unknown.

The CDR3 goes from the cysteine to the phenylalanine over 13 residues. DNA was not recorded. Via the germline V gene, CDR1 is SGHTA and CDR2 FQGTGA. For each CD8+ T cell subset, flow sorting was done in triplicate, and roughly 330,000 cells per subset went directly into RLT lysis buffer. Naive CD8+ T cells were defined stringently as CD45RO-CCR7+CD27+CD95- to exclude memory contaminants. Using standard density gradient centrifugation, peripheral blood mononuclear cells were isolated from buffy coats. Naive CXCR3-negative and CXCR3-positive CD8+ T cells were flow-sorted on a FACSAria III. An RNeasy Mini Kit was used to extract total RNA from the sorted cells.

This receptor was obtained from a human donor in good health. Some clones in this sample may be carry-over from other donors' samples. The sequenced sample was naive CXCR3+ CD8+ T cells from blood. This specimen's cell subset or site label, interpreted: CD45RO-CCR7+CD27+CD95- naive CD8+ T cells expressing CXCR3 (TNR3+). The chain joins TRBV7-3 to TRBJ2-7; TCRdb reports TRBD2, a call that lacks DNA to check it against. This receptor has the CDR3 CASSPNGGYEQYF.